Here is one T cell receptor (beta chain) with its context. Donors were healthy HIV-negative adults without recently reported acute infections or vaccinations. This entry belongs to a study of shared clonotypes between healthy human individuals. Sequencing was performed with immunoSEQ multiplex PCR; in TCRdb, only in-frame clones are kept and a portion is missing. Of just over 2,000,000 clones listed, 85% to 95% are singletons. The germline gives CDR1 MNHNY, CDR2 SVGAGI (reference sequence). Losses at the gene ends were 6 bases for V and 0 bases for J; bases not matched to a gene: 2. The CDR3 loop spans 15 amino acids.

This TCR derives from a man aged 18 to 29 in good health. The specimen sequenced was naive CD4+ T cells sorted from blood. Subset defined: CD45RA+ positively selected. The chain has TRBV6-6 and TRBJ2-7; 13 bases line up with TRBD2. The DNA of the CDR3 is TGTGCCAGCAGGAGACTAGCGGGAGGCTCCTACGAGCAGTACTTC. Translation gives CASRRLAGGSYEQYF.